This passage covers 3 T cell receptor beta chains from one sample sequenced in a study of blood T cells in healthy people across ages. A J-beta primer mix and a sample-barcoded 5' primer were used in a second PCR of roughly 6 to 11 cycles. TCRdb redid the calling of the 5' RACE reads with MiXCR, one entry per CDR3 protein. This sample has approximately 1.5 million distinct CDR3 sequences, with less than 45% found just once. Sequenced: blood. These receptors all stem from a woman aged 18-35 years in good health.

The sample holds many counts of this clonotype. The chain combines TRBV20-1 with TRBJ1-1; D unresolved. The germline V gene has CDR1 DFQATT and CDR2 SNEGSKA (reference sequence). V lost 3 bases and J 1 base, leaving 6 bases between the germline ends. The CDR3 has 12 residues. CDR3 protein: CSASRQNTEAFF. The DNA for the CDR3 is TGCAGTGCTAGCCGACAGAACACTGAAGCTTTCTTT.

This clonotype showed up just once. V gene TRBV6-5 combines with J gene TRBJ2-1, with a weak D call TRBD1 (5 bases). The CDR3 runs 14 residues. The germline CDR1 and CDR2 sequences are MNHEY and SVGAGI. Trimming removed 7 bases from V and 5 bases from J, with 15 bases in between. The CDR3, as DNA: TGTGCCAGCAAGGTGGGGCTCTCGAACAATGAGCAGTTCTTC. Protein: CASKVGLSNNEQFF.

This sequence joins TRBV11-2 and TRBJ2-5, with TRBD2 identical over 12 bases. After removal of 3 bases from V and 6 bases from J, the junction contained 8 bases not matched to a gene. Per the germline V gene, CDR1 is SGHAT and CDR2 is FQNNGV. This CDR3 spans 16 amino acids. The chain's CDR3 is CASSFSPGLAGQTQYF. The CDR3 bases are TGTGCCAGCAGCTTTTCACCGGGACTAGCGGGCCAGACCCAGTACTTC. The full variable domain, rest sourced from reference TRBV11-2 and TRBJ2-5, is EAGVAQSPRYKIIEKRQSVAFWCNPISGHATLYWYQQILGQGPKLLIQFQNNGVVDDSQLPKDRFSAERLKGVDSTLKIQPAKLEDSAVYLCASSFSPGLAGQTQYFGPGTRLLVL.